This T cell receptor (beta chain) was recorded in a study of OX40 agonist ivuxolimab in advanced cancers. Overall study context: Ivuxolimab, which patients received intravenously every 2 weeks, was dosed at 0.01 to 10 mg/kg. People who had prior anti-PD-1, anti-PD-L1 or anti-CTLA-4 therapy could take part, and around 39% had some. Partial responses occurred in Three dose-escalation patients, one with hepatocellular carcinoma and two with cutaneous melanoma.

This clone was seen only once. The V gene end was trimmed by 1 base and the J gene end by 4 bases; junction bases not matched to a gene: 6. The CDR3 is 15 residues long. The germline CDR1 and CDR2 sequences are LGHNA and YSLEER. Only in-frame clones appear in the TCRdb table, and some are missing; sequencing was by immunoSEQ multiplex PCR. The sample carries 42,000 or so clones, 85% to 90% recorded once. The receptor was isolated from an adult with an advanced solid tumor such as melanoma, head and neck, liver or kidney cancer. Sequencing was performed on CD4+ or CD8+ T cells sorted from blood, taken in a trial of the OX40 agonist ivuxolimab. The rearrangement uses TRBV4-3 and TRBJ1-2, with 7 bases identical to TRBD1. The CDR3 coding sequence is TGCGCCAGCAGCCAAGGACCTCCAGGGGGCTATGGCTACACCTTC. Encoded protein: CASSQGPPGGYGYTF.